Sequencing of this TCR beta chain was carried out in a study of blood T cell repertoires in COVID-19. Study as a whole: Whether acute or convalescent, the COVID-19 samples came from the United States, Italy and Spain. The cDNA or gDNA used as material had been derived from T cells, B-cell-depleted T cells, or PBMCs.

Authors' analysis steps: Reference gene primer amplification gave nucleated cell count estimates. The assay was immunoSEQ multiplex PCR, and TCRdb's table has in-frame clones only and misses some. V and J calls and clone size come straight from that table; D and trimming were deduced from the DNA. This sample yields approximately 200,000 clones, of which roughly 85% are seen a single time; over 5% belongs to the top ten. V lost 0 bases to trimming and J lost 2 bases, with 14 bases between them. Per germline, CDR1 SGHNT and CDR2 YYREEE (reference sequence). The CDR3 has 16 amino acids. This receptor was obtained from a woman in her 30s with acute or convalescent COVID-19. V is TRBV5-4 and J is TRBJ2-5; the D gene is possibly TRBD1 (6 bases). The sequencing input was peripheral blood. This chain's CDR3 is CASSLDRVAPQETQYF. CDR3 bases: TGTGCCAGCAGCTTGGACAGGGTAGCCCCACAAGAGACCCAGTACTTC.